This T cell receptor beta chain appears in the sequencing data of a study of cytomegalovirus exposure and HLA in healthy donors. A remark on this clone: The antigen is not known.

Study-level points and caveats: Solely CMV serostatus was available to characterize immune exposure. Cytomegalovirus status, reportedly, was diagnosed with high specificity and sensitivity by the classifier.

A multiplex PCR was run with 60 Vbeta primers and 13 Jbeta primers. The method was immunoSEQ multiplex PCR; TCRdb's version includes in-frame clones alone and lacks a portion of them. Seen here are some 170,000 clones, approximately 82% observed once, and the top ten hold about 2.2%. The source of this sequence is a woman in her 30s in good health and CMV-seronegative. What was sequenced was PBMCs.

CDR3 nucleotide sequence: TGTGCCAGCAGCTCGGACAGTAAAGAGACCCAGTACTTC. Its translation: CASSSDSKETQYF. The V and J genes are TRBV11-2 and TRBJ2-5, with D maybe TRBD1 (6 bases). The CDR3 consists of 13 residues. CDR1 is SGHAT, CDR2 FQNNGV, per germline. V gave up 4 bases and J gave up 3 bases, with 9 bases separating them. The whole variable domain, remainder taken from reference TRBV11-2 and TRBJ2-5, is EAGVAQSPRYKIIEKRQSVAFWCNPISGHATLYWYQQILGQGPKLLIQFQNNGVVDDSQLPKDRFSAERLKGVDSTLKIQPAKLEDSAVYLCASSSDSKETQYFGPGTRLLVL.